This T cell receptor (beta chain) was documented in a study of blood T cell repertoires in COVID-19. Study at large: Sites across the United States, Italy and Spain contributed samples from acute and convalescent COVID-19. Sources were T cells, B-cell-depleted T cells, or PBMCs; the material itself was cDNA or gDNA.

Seattle enrolled patients during active infection and tracked them longitudinally. Germline CDR1 SNHLY, CDR2 FYNNEI. The CDR3 has 16 residues. V lost 4 bases, J lost 1 base, and 13 bases lay in between. Generated by immunoSEQ multiplex PCR, the TCRdb table keeps only in-frame clones and is missing some. The sample lists roughly 150,000 clones, approximately 85% occurring once. The material sequenced was peripheral blood. The J gene is TRBJ2-2, the V gene TRBV2, with D maybe TRBD2 (6 bases). The TCR originated in a woman of 80 years or more with COVID-19, enrolled during active disease. DNA for the CDR3: TGTGCCAGCAGTGTTTTACTAGCTATGAACACCGGGGAGCTGTTTTTT. It encodes CASSVLLAMNTGELFF.